Shown below are 19 T cell receptor beta chains from a single sample sequenced in a study of cytomegalovirus exposure and HLA in healthy donors. Primers included in the PCR were 60 Vbeta and 13 Jbeta primers. Method: immunoSEQ multiplex PCR; TCRdb's copy keeps in-frame clones and lacks some. In the table there are around 65,000 clones, 85% of which are singletons. The sequenced sample consisted of PBMCs. The source of these receptors is a female donor in good health and CMV-seronegative.

This chain uses TRBV11-2 with TRBJ1-1, with D perhaps TRBD1 (5 bases). The CDR3 is 14 amino acids. V lost 1 base and J lost 3, with 9 bases in between. CDR1 is SGHAT and CDR2 is FQNNGV in the germline V gene. CDR3 region: CASSLAQGYTEAFF. The CDR3 DNA reads TGTGCCAGCAGCTTAGCCCAGGGATACACTGAAGCTTTCTTT. The whole variable domain, remainder taken from reference TRBV11-2 and TRBJ1-1, is EAGVAQSPRYKIIEKRQSVAFWCNPISGHATLYWYQQILGQGPKLLIQFQNNGVVDDSQLPKDRFSAERLKGVDSTLKIQPAKLEDSAVYLCASSLAQGYTEAFFGQGTRLTVV.

The chain joins TRBV6-6 to TRBJ2-7; no definite D call. The germline CDR1 and CDR2 sequences are MNHNY and SVGAGI (reference sequence). The CDR3 loop spans 12 amino acids. Trimming pared 5 bases from V and 2 bases from J, leaving 7 bases between. The CDR3 loop reads CASSRVAYEQYF. The CDR3 nucleotides are TGTGCCAGCAGTAGAGTGGCCTACGAGCAGTACTTC.

The chain employs TRBV6-1 and TRBJ2-4; 9 nucleotides agree with TRBD1. CDR1 is MNHNS, CDR2 SASEGT, per germline. J lost 8 bases, V lost 7 bases, and 6 bases had no gene match. CDR3 size: 13 residues. This chain's CDR3 is CASTTRQGDIQYF. The DNA of the CDR3 is TGTGCCAGCACTACGAGACAGGGGGACATTCAGTACTTC.

The CDR3 nucleotides are TGTGCCAGCAGTGGAACAGAACACCAAGAGACCCAGTACTTC. This encodes CASSGTEHQETQYF. This chain uses TRBV2 with TRBJ2-5; D call uncertain. The germline V and J ends were trimmed by 4 bases and 0 bases, with 9 bases remaining between them. Germline-derived CDR1 and CDR2 are SNHLY and FYNNEI. This CDR3 contains 14 residues.

In this sample, this clone turned up once. The chain recombines TRBV6-5 with TRBJ1-2; D remains unclear. This CDR3 spans 14 amino acids. V gave up 0 bases and J gave up 4 bases, with 9 bases separating them. Germline-derived CDR1 and CDR2 are MNHEY and SVGAGI. The chain's CDR3 is CASSYSEELYGYTF. Written as DNA, the CDR3 is TGTGCCAGCAGTTACTCGGAGGAACTCTATGGCTACACCTTC.

The chain employs TRBV6-1 and TRBJ1-5; D possibly corresponds to TRBD1 (5 bases). Germline lookup yields CDR1 MNHNS and CDR2 SASEGT. Trimming cost V 4 bases and J 1 base, with 14 bases left between them. The CDR3 length is 16 residues. The CDR3 region has the DNA TGTGCCAGCAGTGGGGGGGGGAGACGGAGCAATCAGCCCCAGCATTTT. Translating gives CASSGGGRRSNQPQHF.

The chain uses TRBV6-5 and TRBJ2-1, with D possibly being TRBD2 (6 bases). This CDR3 contains 15 residues. Trimming removed 8 bases at V and 1 base at J, with 15 bases between. Per germline, CDR1 MNHEY and CDR2 SVGAGI. CDR3 residues: CASGLGAGSYNEQFF. The DNA for the CDR3 is TGTGCCAGCGGCCTCGGGGCGGGATCCTACAATGAGCAGTTCTTC.

The V gene is TRBV9, the J gene TRBJ2-5, with D tentatively TRBD2 (6 bases). Looked up from germline, CDR1 is SGDLS and CDR2 is YYNGEE. The CDR3 covers 15 residues. V was pared by 0 bases and J by 5 bases, with 14 bases between. For the CDR3, the DNA is TGTGCCAGCAGCGTAGACGCGGGGCTCGGGGAGACCCAGTACTTC. Residues: CASSVDAGLGETQYF. The entire variable domain, with the rest obtained from reference TRBV9 and TRBJ2-5, is as follows: DSGVTQTPKHLITATGQRVTLRCSPRSGDLSVYWYQQSLDQGLQFLIQYYNGEERAKGNILERFSAQQFPDLHSELNLSSLELGDSALYFCASSVDAGLGETQYFGPGTRLLVL.

The count of this clone is one. The chain joins TRBV18 to TRBJ2-7, with 9 bases fitting TRBD1. The V and J ends lost 8 bases and 3 bases, in that order; junction bases with no gene match: 8. Germline V gene data show CDR1 as KGHSH and CDR2 as LQKENI. The CDR3 contains 14 residues. CDR3 residues: CASTTGTGLYEQYF. The CDR3 DNA reads TGTGCCAGCACCACCGGGACAGGGCTCTACGAGCAGTACTTC.

This clone appeared once. J is TRBJ1-6 and V is TRBV27; D uncertain. Germline V lookup: CDR1 MNHEY, CDR2 SMNVEV (reference sequence). The CDR3 loop spans 13 amino acids. Trimming pared 6 bases from V and 8 bases from J, leaving 11 bases between. The CDR3 DNA is TGTGCCAGCAGATCAGACGGGTATTCACCCCTCCACTTT. Encoded protein: CASRSDGYSPLHF.

The chain has TRBV5-1 and TRBJ2-7; the D gene is possibly TRBD2 (6 bases). CDR1 SGHRS and CDR2 YFSETQ come from the germline V gene. The CDR3 has 14 residues. V lost 4 bases and J lost 0, with 11 bases in between. CDR3 nucleotide sequence: TGCGCCAGCAGCCGTCTAGCGACCTCCTACGAGCAGTACTTC. This encodes CASSRLATSYEQYF.

The rearrangement joins TRBV5-4 to TRBJ2-2, with TRBD2 identical over 12 bases. CDR1 is SGHNT and CDR2 is YYREEE in the germline V gene (reference sequence). V trimming: 2 bases; J trimming: 7 bases; junction bases outside the gene matches: 6. The CDR3 has 16 amino acids. The CDR3 coding sequence is TGTGCCAGCAGCTTTTCTAGCGGGGGGGCCGTCGGGGAGCTGTTTTTT. Its protein product is CASSFSSGGAVGELFF.

This clone has a single count. The chain has TRBV5-1 and TRBJ2-3, with TRBD2 identical over 7 bases. Per the germline V gene, CDR1 is SGHRS and CDR2 is YFSETQ. There are 16 residues in the CDR3. V shed 0 bases, J shed 4 bases, and the junction held 8 bases outside the gene matches. CDR3 loop: CASSLVAGVRADTQYF. CDR3 bases: TGCGCCAGCAGCTTGGTCGCGGGAGTTCGCGCAGATACGCAGTATTTT. The entire variable domain, with the rest obtained from reference TRBV5-1 and TRBJ2-3, is as follows: KAGVTQTPRYLIKTRGQQVTLSCSPISGHRSVSWYQQTPGQGLQFLFEYFSETQRNKGNFPGRFSGRQFSNSRSEMNVSTLELGDSALYLCASSLVAGVRADTQYFGPGTRLTVL.

CDR3 in amino acids: CASSPQVAGTSYEQYF. CDR3 nucleotides: TGCGCCAGCAGCCCTCAAGTGGCGGGCACCTCCTACGAGCAGTACTTC. This chain connects TRBV4-1 to TRBJ2-7, with D maybe TRBD2 (5 bases). The CDR3 extends over 16 amino acids. The germline V gene has CDR1 MGHRA and CDR2 YSYEKL. The V and J ends lost 4 bases and 0 bases respectively, with 16 bases between them.

Remarks on this clone: The junction departs from the called germline gene at one end, perhaps through a read error. V is TRBV7-9 and J is TRBJ1-1; D unresolved. This CDR3 contains 16 residues. Germline V gives CDR1 SEHNR, CDR2 FQNEAQ (reference sequence). CDR3 in DNA: TGTTCCAGCAGCCCGACCACCGGGTTTATGAACACTGAAGCTTTCTTT. Translating it yields CSSSPTTGFMNTEAFF. The full variable domain, in which reference TRBV7-9 and TRBJ1-1 provide the parts outside the CDR3, is DTGVSQNPRHKITKRGQNVTFRCDPISEHNRLYWYRQTLGQGPEFLTYFQNEAQLEKSRLLSDRFSAERPKGSFSTLEIQRTEQGDSAMYLCSSSPTTGFMNTEAFFGQGTRLTVV.

The chain joins TRBV5-4 to TRBJ2-7; D is unclear. This CDR3 is 14 amino acids long. Trimming removed 4 bases from V and 0 bases from J, with 11 bases in between. CDR1 and CDR2 from the germline V gene are SGHNT and YYREEE (reference sequence). The CDR3 DNA follows: TGTGCCAGCAGCGACCAAGCGCGCTCCTACGAGCAGTACTTC. Translation gives CASSDQARSYEQYF.

The chain couples TRBV6-5 to TRBJ2-7; 7 nucleotides agree with TRBD2. The CDR3 loop spans 14 amino acids. CDR1 and CDR2 from the germline V gene are MNHEY and SVGAGI. The junction had 11 bases not matched to a gene; V was cut back by 9 bases and J by 3 bases. The CDR3 coding sequence is TGTGCCAGTACCTCAGCGGGACCCTTCTACGAGCAGTACTTC. Translating it yields CASTSAGPFYEQYF.

V is TRBV27 and J is TRBJ2-3, with TRBD1 matching over 7 bases. Germline V lookup: CDR1 MNHEY, CDR2 SMNVEV (reference sequence). CDR3 length: 13 residues. V lost 5 bases, J lost 10 bases, and 9 bases stayed unmatched. Here the CDR3 DNA reads TGTGCCAGCAGTAAAGGGACAGCTGCAGCGCAGTATTTT. It yields the protein CASSKGTAAAQYF.

The chain carries TRBV28 and TRBJ2-3; perhaps TRBD2 as D (7 bases). Trimming shortened V by 6 bases and J by 5 bases, and 12 bases separated the two germline ends. CDR3 length: 13 amino acids. Per the germline V gene, CDR1 is MDHEN and CDR2 is SYDVKM. The CDR3 reads CASRRGGGDTQYF. CDR3 in DNA: TGTGCCAGCAGAAGAGGGGGGGGAGATACGCAGTATTTT.